This T cell receptor (beta chain) appears in the sequencing data of a study of Ad26.COV2.S vaccination and SARS-CoV-2 variants. Turning to the study itself: Dosing was one shot or two shots 56 days apart. Findings of the study overall: Measurements of TCR breadth and depth may have given underestimates of the total T cell responses. Recipients of either vaccine or placebo displayed similar breadth of non-spike TCRs.

Treatment denoted: some 20 received Ad26.COV2.S at low or high dose, single or two shots; roughly five received placebo; per-sample allocation not given. The samples date from day 63 after the first vaccine or placebo injection. This adult donor, from Boston, was 18-55 years old. This clone was observed a single time. Its antigen is as yet unknown. Only in-frame clones appear in the TCRdb table, and some are missing; sequencing was by immunoSEQ multiplex PCR. There are about 350,000 clones in the sample; 88% occur only once, and 6.4% lies in the top ten. CDR1 and CDR2 from the germline V gene are MDHEN and SYDVKM. V was cut by 6 bases and J by 1 base, with 22 bases left in between. The CDR3 covers 18 residues.

The sequence was collected from a person aged 18-65 years who received the Ad26.COV2.S COVID-19 vaccine or a placebo. The rearrangement links TRBV28 to TRBJ1-3, with a tentative D call TRBD1 (5 bases). Here the sequenced sample was peripheral blood, taken in a trial of Ad26.COV2.S vaccine versus placebo. This CDR3 is CASSRQRGGTGSGNTIYF. The CDR3 DNA sequence: TGTGCCAGCAGCCGTCAGAGGGGTGGGACGGGGTCTGGAAACACCATATATTTT.